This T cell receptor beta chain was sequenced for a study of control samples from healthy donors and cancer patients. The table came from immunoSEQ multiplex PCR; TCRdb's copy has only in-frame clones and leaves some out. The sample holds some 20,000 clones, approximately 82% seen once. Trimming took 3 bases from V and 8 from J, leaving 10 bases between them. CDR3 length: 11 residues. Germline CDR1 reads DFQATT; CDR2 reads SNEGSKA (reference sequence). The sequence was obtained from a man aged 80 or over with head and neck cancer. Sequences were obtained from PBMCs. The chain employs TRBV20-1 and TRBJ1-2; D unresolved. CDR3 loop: CSASPAEGYTF. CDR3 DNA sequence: TGCAGTGCTAGTCCGGCGGAGGGCTACACCTTC.